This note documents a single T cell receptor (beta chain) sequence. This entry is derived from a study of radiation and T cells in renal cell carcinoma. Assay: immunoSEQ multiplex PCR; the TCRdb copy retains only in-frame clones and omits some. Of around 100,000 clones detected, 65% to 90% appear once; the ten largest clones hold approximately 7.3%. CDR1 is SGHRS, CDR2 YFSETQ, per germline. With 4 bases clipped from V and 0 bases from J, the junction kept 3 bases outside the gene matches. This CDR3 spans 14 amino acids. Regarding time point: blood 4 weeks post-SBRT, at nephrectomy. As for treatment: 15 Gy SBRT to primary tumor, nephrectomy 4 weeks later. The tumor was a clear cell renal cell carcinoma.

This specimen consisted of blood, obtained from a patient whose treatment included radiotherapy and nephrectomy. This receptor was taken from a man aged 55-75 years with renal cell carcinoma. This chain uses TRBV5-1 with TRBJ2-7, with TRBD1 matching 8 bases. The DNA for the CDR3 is TGCGCCAGCAGCAATACAGGGGGCTCCTACGAGCAGTACTTC. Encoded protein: CASSNTGGSYEQYF.